These 17 T cell receptor beta chains share one sample of origin, sequenced in a study of T cell repertoires in aging, cancer and after chemotherapy. Multiplex touch-down PCR with TRB-A/B primers amplified rearranged V-D-J TRB sequences. TCRdb reprocessed the multiplex PCR reads with MiXCR, giving one entry per CDR3 protein. The sample shows several thousand distinct CDR3 sequences, 33% of them seen only once. TCR beta rearrangements were amplified from peripheral blood genomic DNA. Sequencing was done on a sample of blood. Receptors were obtained from a human donor in good health. The donor label of this sample is uncertain.

Comments on this clonotype: The junction and the germline gene differ at one end; a read error may be behind it. The chain uses TRBV7-9 and TRBJ2-5; D is unresolved. The CDR3 extends over 13 amino acids. CDR1 and CDR2 from the germline V gene are SEHNR and FQNEAQ (reference sequence). In DNA form, the CDR3 reads TGTGCCAGAAGCTTGACGCCTCAAGAGACCCAGTACTTC. This gives the protein CARSLTPQETQYF.

V is TRBV7-9 and J is TRBJ2-1; D is unresolved. The CDR3 has 16 amino acids. Trimming took off 4 bases at V and 4 bases at J, with 17 bases between the two ends. Germline values: CDR1 SEHNR, CDR2 FQNEAQ (reference sequence). CDR3 region: CASSSEAASGYNEQFF. CDR3 sequence (DNA): TGTGCCAGCAGCTCCGAGGCTGCCTCCGGTTACAATGAGCAGTTCTTC.

V and J are TRBV5-1 and TRBJ2-1; D may be TRBD2 (8 bases). V was pared by 3 bases and J by 9 bases, with 19 bases between. The CDR3 consists of 15 residues. Germline CDR1 and CDR2: SGHRS and YFSETQ. The CDR3 here is CASSYHGRGQGEQFF. CDR3 nucleotide sequence: TGCGCCAGCAGCTACCACGGGAGGGGGCAGGGTGAGCAGTTCTTC.

The chain joins TRBV7-9 to TRBJ2-7, with 8 bases aligning to TRBD1. Germline values: CDR1 SEHNR, CDR2 FQNEAQ (reference sequence). With V trimmed by 6 bases and J by 3 bases, 4 bases remained unmatched. This CDR3 spans 13 amino acids. This CDR3 is CASSFTGGYEQYF. In DNA, the CDR3 is TGTGCCAGCAGTTTCACAGGGGGCTACGAGCAGTACTTC.

By share, this clonotype ranks as medium-sized (0.01 to 0.1%). This chain uses TRBV29-1 with TRBJ1-2, with D perhaps TRBD1 (5 bases). The CDR3 has 14 residues. CDR1 SQVTM and CDR2 ANQGSEA come from the germline V gene. Deletions cut 6 bases from V and 6 bases from J, with 20 bases between. The CDR3 reads CSVALRTGGDGYTF. CDR3 sequence (DNA): TGCAGCGTGGCCCTCCGGACCGGAGGGGATGGCTACACCTTC. Combining the CDR3 with reference TRBV29-1 and TRBJ1-2 gives the whole variable domain SAVISQKPSRDICQRGTSLTIQCQVDSQVTMMFWYRQQPGQSLTLIATANQGSEATYESGFVIDKFPISRPNLTFSTLTVSNMSPEDSSIYLCSVALRTGGDGYTFGSGTRLTVV.

In its sample, this clonotype ranks as medium-sized (0.01 to 0.1%). V gene TRBV19 combines with J gene TRBJ2-2, with D possibly being TRBD2 (6 bases). This CDR3 is built from 16 residues. Trimming removed 3 bases from V and 0 bases from J, with 11 bases in between. CDR1 is LNHDA and CDR2 is SQIVND in the germline V gene (reference sequence). CDR3 loop: CASSIWGDPNTGELFF. In nucleotides, the CDR3 is TGTGCCAGTAGTATTTGGGGGGATCCGAACACCGGGGAGCTGTTTTTT.

CDR3 DNA: TGTGCCAGCAGCCCGAATGGGAACACTGAAGCTTTCTTT. Protein: CASSPNGNTEAFF. The V and J genes are TRBV7-9 and TRBJ1-1; D ambiguous. The germline CDR1 and CDR2 sequences are SEHNR and FQNEAQ (reference sequence). With 5 bases removed from V and 1 base from J, the gap between germline ends came to 8 bases. The CDR3 runs 13 residues.

By share, this clonotype counts as medium-sized. The chain couples TRBV6-1 to TRBJ2-1; D uncertain. The V end lost 6 bases, the J end lost 7 bases, and 10 bases lay between the germline ends. The CDR3 is made up of 12 amino acids. Germline V gene data show CDR1 as MNHNS and CDR2 as SASEGT. This CDR3 reads CASRLGHNEQFF. CDR3 DNA: TGTGCCAGCAGATTGGGTCATAATGAGCAGTTCTTC.

The chain employs TRBV11-2 and TRBJ2-2, with a tentative D call TRBD1 (5 bases). The CDR3 runs to 18 residues. Germline V CDR1 and CDR2: SGHAT, FQNNGV. V lost 2 bases to trimming and J lost 3 bases, with 19 bases between them. This CDR3 is CASSLWTLSPRYTGELFF. The CDR3 bases are TGTGCCAGCAGCTTATGGACACTCTCACCCCGTTACACCGGGGAGCTGTTTTTT.

This clonotype rates as medium-sized. The rearrangement uses TRBV5-4 and TRBJ2-5; 12 nucleotides line up with TRBD2. The V segment lost 3 bases and the J segment 4 bases; nucleotides outside the gene matches: 7. Per the germline V gene, CDR1 is SGHNT and CDR2 is YYREEE (reference sequence). The CDR3 has 16 amino acids. The CDR3, as DNA: TGTGCCAGCAGCTCCGCCCTAGCGGGGGGGCCAGAGACCCAGTACTTC. Its protein product is CASSSALAGGPETQYF.

The V call is TRBV27, the J call TRBJ1-2, with D perhaps TRBD1 (6 bases). This CDR3 spans 15 amino acids. The V gene's germline CDR1 is MNHEY and CDR2 SMNVEV (reference sequence). Between the trimmed V and J ends, which lost 5 bases and 8 bases, there was a span of 21 bases. The DNA for the CDR3 is TGTGCCAGCAGTCTAGAATCCGGGACATGGAGGGGCTACACCTTC. Translation gives CASSLESGTWRGYTF.

This clonotype turned up a few times. The V call is TRBV5-6, the J call TRBJ2-3, with 9 bases matching TRBD2. The trim removed 2 bases at V and 1 base at J, leaving 11 bases unmatched. This CDR3 is built from 18 residues. Per the germline V gene, CDR1 is SGHDT and CDR2 is YYEEEE. This CDR3 reads CASSFGGLAFLGTDTQYF. The CDR3 region has the DNA TGTGCCAGCAGCTTCGGGGGACTAGCTTTCTTGGGCACAGATACGCAGTATTTT.

This chain joins TRBV6-5 and TRBJ2-6; no firm D call. The ends were cut back, 6 bases at V and 1 base at J, with 7 bases in the middle. Germline lookup yields CDR1 MNHEY and CDR2 SVGAGI. This CDR3 comprises 14 residues. The CDR3 protein is CASRYTSGANVLTF. The CDR3 region has the DNA TGTGCCAGCAGATACACGTCTGGGGCCAACGTCCTGACTTTC.

The rearrangement links TRBV7-2 to TRBJ2-7, with 10 bases matching TRBD2. The CDR3 loop spans 17 amino acids. From germline, CDR1 is SGHTA and CDR2 FQGNSA. The V gene end was trimmed by 1 base and the J gene end by 1 base; junction bases not matched to a gene: 7. The CDR3 here is CASSLDGAGGPSYEQYF. The CDR3 coding sequence is TGTGCCAGCAGCTTAGACGGAGCGGGGGGGCCTTCCTACGAGCAGTACTTC.

This clonotype is medium-sized by share. The rearrangement joins TRBV30 to TRBJ2-1; D is unresolved. The CDR3 has 15 amino acids. V was clipped by 6 bases and J by 6 bases, with 21 bases between them. Germline V gene lookup returns CDR1 GTSNPN and CDR2 SVGIG (reference sequence). CDR3: CACLRGGNQRNEQFF. DNA of the CDR3: TGTGCCTGTCTCCGCGGTGGGAATCAACGCAATGAGCAGTTCTTC.

On this clonotype: The junction and the germline gene differ at one end; a read error may be behind it. The chain couples TRBV5-3 to TRBJ2-7, with D maybe TRBD1 (6 bases). Being an ORF, TRBV5-3 has a function that is uncertain. The CDR3 is 15 amino acids. The CDR3 here is CASSLQGGLTYEQYF. CDR3 bases: TGCGCCAGCAGCTTGCAAGGGGGTTTGACCTACGAGCAGTACTTC.

This chain links TRBV27 with TRBJ1-3; D perhaps matches TRBD1 (5 bases). This CDR3 region has 12 residues. Germline-derived CDR1 and CDR2 are MNHEY and SMNVEV (reference sequence). V lost 11 bases, J lost 1 base, and 9 bases lay in between. Written as DNA, the CDR3 is TGTGCCGACGAGGGGTCTGGAAACACCATATATTTT. It translates to CADEGSGNTIYF.